The rows below give T cell receptor beta chains drawn from one sample of a study of early T cells in non-severe SARS-CoV-2 infection. TCRdb re-derived calls from the 5' RACE reads in MiXCR, one entry per CDR3 protein. The sample includes under 85,000 distinct CDR3 sequences, roughly 8.7% of them seen just once. Sequencing was carried out using whole blood. The source is an adult who was a healthcare worker with PCR-confirmed SARS-CoV-2 infection or an uninfected control (not recorded which). CDR3s include the opening cysteine and the closing phenylalanine or tryptophan. Fields, in order: CDR3 length, D gene, clone size, J gene, V gene, CDR3 protein, CDR3 DNA. A D gene is named only where the DNA matches it firmly. Only some rows state a clone size, as once, few, many or a class for expanded clones.

len: 16; d_gene: -; abundance: -; j_gene: TRBJ2-3; v_gene: TRBV11-2; CDR3aa: CASSWDTTIQGDTQYF; CDR3nt: TGTGCCAGCAGCTGGGACACTACCATTCAGGGGGATACGCAGTATTTT
len: 14; d_gene: -; abundance: many; j_gene: TRBJ2-3; v_gene: TRBV18; CDR3aa: CASSPPANTDTQYF; CDR3nt: TGTGCCAGCTCACCACCGGCTAACACAGATACGCAGTATTTT
len: 17; d_gene: -; abundance: few; j_gene: TRBJ2-3; v_gene: TRBV7-2; CDR3aa: CASSLAPGSIRTDTQYF; CDR3nt: TGTGCCAGCAGCTTAGCGCCGGGCAGCATACGCACAGATACGCAGTATTTT
len: 12; d_gene: TRBD1; abundance: many; j_gene: TRBJ2-1; v_gene: TRBV29-1; CDR3aa: CSVPGQGYEQFF; CDR3nt: TGCAGCGTCCCGGGACAGGGATATGAGCAGTTCTTC
len: 16; d_gene: -; abundance: many; j_gene: TRBJ2-5; v_gene: TRBV12-2; CDR3aa: CASRPQAGTSGKTQYF; CDR3nt: TGTGCAAGTCGCCCTCAGGCCGGGACTAGCGGCAAGACCCAGTACTTC
len: 15; d_gene: -; abundance: many; j_gene: TRBJ1-2; v_gene: TRBV7-9; CDR3aa: CASSLYGTRGDGYTF; CDR3nt: TGTGCCAGCAGCTTGTACGGAACACGGGGCGATGGCTACACCTTC
len: 15; d_gene: -; abundance: many; j_gene: TRBJ2-3; v_gene: TRBV11-2; CDR3aa: CASSAGTPSTDTQYF; CDR3nt: TGTGCCAGCAGCGCCGGGACTCCTAGCACAGATACGCAGTATTTT
len: 13; d_gene: -; abundance: many; j_gene: TRBJ1-1; v_gene: TRBV15; CDR3aa: CATSRDPNTEAFF; CDR3nt: TGTGCCACCAGCAGAGATCCGAACACTGAAGCTTTCTTT
len: 15; d_gene: TRBD2; abundance: few; j_gene: TRBJ2-1; v_gene: TRBV12-5; CDR3aa: CASGPSSGGPAEQFF; CDR3nt: TGTGCTAGTGGTCCTTCCTCGGGAGGGCCAGCCGAGCAGTTCTTC
len: 17; d_gene: -; abundance: many; j_gene: TRBJ2-3; v_gene: TRBV10-3; CDR3aa: CAISDTYQTLVADTQYF; CDR3nt: TGTGCCATCAGTGACACGTATCAAACCCTCGTCGCAGATACGCAGTATTTT
len: 14; d_gene: -; abundance: few; j_gene: TRBJ2-3; v_gene: TRBV3-1; CDR3aa: CASSQDPAVNTQYF; CDR3nt: TGTGCCAGCAGCCAAGATCCGGCCGTAAATACGCAGTATTTT
len: 14; d_gene: -; abundance: few; j_gene: TRBJ1-3; v_gene: TRBV20-1; CDR3aa: CSASRTPMGNTIYF; CDR3nt: TGCAGTGCTAGCCGGACCCCAATGGGAAACACCATATATTTT
len: 16; d_gene: TRBD2; abundance: -; j_gene: TRBJ2-3; v_gene: TRBV10-3; CDR3aa: CAISGLSSGVTDTQYF; CDR3nt: TGTGCCATCAGTGGCCTTTCTAGCGGGGTCACAGATACGCAGTATTTT
len: 13; d_gene: -; abundance: -; j_gene: TRBJ2-2; v_gene: TRBV20-1; CDR3aa: CSARVYATGELFF; CDR3nt: TGCAGTGCTAGAGTGTACGCCACCGGGGAGCTGTTTTTT
len: 13; d_gene: -; abundance: many; j_gene: TRBJ1-5; v_gene: TRBV2; CDR3aa: CASKFLTGQPQHF; CDR3nt: TGTGCCAGCAAGTTCCTAACGGGGCAGCCCCAGCATTTT
len: 13; d_gene: TRBD2; abundance: many; j_gene: TRBJ2-7; v_gene: TRBV20-1; CDR3aa: CSANLAGDNEQYF; CDR3nt: TGCAGTGCCAATCTAGCGGGAGACAACGAGCAGTACTTC
len: 14; d_gene: -; abundance: -; j_gene: TRBJ2-7; v_gene: TRBV27; CDR3aa: CASSLGQGGNEQYF; CDR3nt: TGTGCCAGCAGTTTGGGCCAGGGCGGCAACGAGCAGTACTTC
len: 13; d_gene: TRBD1; abundance: -; j_gene: TRBJ2-1; v_gene: TRBV11-3; CDR3aa: CASSRDRLNEQFF; CDR3nt: TGTGCCAGCAGCCGGGACAGACTCAATGAGCAGTTCTTC
len: 18; d_gene: TRBD2; abundance: many; j_gene: TRBJ2-2; v_gene: TRBV7-2; CDR3aa: CASSTRTSGGIGTGELFF; CDR3nt: TGTGCCAGCAGCACCCGGACTAGCGGGGGGATCGGCACCGGGGAGCTGTTTTTT
len: 20; d_gene: -; abundance: -; j_gene: TRBJ1-6; v_gene: TRBV5-8; CDR3aa: CASSHNRPTGESSYNSPLHF; CDR3nt: TGTGCCAGCAGCCACAATCGACCGACAGGAGAAAGCTCCTATAATTCACCCCTCCACTTT
len: 14; d_gene: -; abundance: few; j_gene: TRBJ2-5; v_gene: TRBV11-2; CDR3aa: CASSLFGGGETQYF; CDR3nt: TGTGCCAGCAGCTTATTCGGGGGCGGCGAGACCCAGTACTTC
len: 14; d_gene: -; abundance: few; j_gene: TRBJ2-1; v_gene: TRBV29-1; CDR3aa: CSVKPGPGFGEQFF; CDR3nt: TGCAGCGTTAAACCGGGCCCGGGTTTCGGTGAGCAGTTCTTC
len: 14; d_gene: -; abundance: many; j_gene: TRBJ1-2; v_gene: TRBV20-1; CDR3aa: CSAPSREGGDGYTF; CDR3nt: TGCAGTGCCCCATCCAGGGAGGGCGGAGACGGCTACACCTTC
len: 13; d_gene: TRBD1; abundance: many; j_gene: TRBJ2-5; v_gene: TRBV7-3; CDR3aa: CASSAGQGETQYF; CDR3nt: TGTGCCAGCAGCGCCGGACAGGGTGAGACCCAGTACTTC
len: 15; d_gene: -; abundance: few; j_gene: TRBJ1-1; v_gene: TRBV2; CDR3aa: CASSELGTGRTEAFF; CDR3nt: TGTGCCAGCAGTGAATTAGGGACCGGGAGAACTGAAGCTTTCTTT
len: 16; d_gene: TRBD1; abundance: many; j_gene: TRBJ2-5; v_gene: TRBV6-1; CDR3aa: CASSGSGTGGLETQYF; CDR3nt: TGTGCCAGCAGTGGATCCGGGACAGGGGGCCTTGAGACCCAGTACTTC
len: 14; d_gene: -; abundance: many; j_gene: TRBJ2-2; v_gene: TRBV3-1; CDR3aa: CASSQVGGTGELFF; CDR3nt: TGTGCCAGCAGCCAAGTCGGGGGAACCGGGGAGCTGTTTTTT
len: 11; d_gene: -; abundance: many; j_gene: TRBJ1-5; v_gene: TRBV19; CDR3aa: CASSQGWPQHF; CDR3nt: TGTGCCAGTAGCCAGGGGTGGCCCCAGCATTTT
len: 15; d_gene: -; abundance: few; j_gene: TRBJ2-5; v_gene: TRBV2; CDR3aa: CASSSGFPAQETQYF; CDR3nt: TGTGCCAGCAGCAGCGGGTTCCCGGCTCAAGAGACCCAGTACTTC
len: 15; d_gene: -; abundance: -; j_gene: TRBJ2-3; v_gene: TRBV19; CDR3aa: CASSIGWGTTDTQYF; CDR3nt: TGTGCCAGTAGTATCGGGTGGGGGACCACAGATACGCAGTATTTT
len: 13; d_gene: -; abundance: -; j_gene: TRBJ2-7; v_gene: TRBV20-1; CDR3aa: CSAVSGSQAEQYF; CDR3nt: TGCAGTGCTGTCTCCGGCTCTCAAGCCGAGCAGTACTTC
len: 14; d_gene: -; abundance: -; j_gene: TRBJ1-1; v_gene: TRBV18; CDR3aa: CASSSSEANTEAFF; CDR3nt: TGTGCCAGCTCAAGCTCGGAGGCAAACACTGAAGCTTTCTTT
len: 13; d_gene: -; abundance: many; j_gene: TRBJ2-3; v_gene: TRBV5-6; CDR3aa: CASTDGILGGLRF; CDR3nt: TGTGCCAGCACAGATGGAATTCTTGGGGGGTTGAGGTTT
len: 13; d_gene: -; abundance: many; j_gene: TRBJ2-3; v_gene: TRBV18; CDR3aa: CASSPGERDTQYF; CDR3nt: TGTGCCAGCTCACCAGGTGAAAGGGATACGCAGTATTTT
len: 14; d_gene: -; abundance: few; j_gene: TRBJ1-5; v_gene: TRBV14; CDR3aa: CASSQDRRNQPQHF; CDR3nt: TGTGCCAGCAGCCAAGACAGGCGCAATCAGCCCCAGCATTTT
len: 13; d_gene: -; abundance: few; j_gene: TRBJ2-5; v_gene: TRBV5-4; CDR3aa: CASSLVSQETQYF; CDR3nt: TGTGCCAGCAGCTTGGTTTCCCAAGAGACCCAGTACTTC
len: 13; d_gene: TRBD1; abundance: many; j_gene: TRBJ1-6; v_gene: TRBV2; CDR3aa: CASNNLGQPTIHF; CDR3nt: TGTGCCAGCAATAACTTGGGACAGCCCACAATCCACTTT
len: 14; d_gene: -; abundance: many; j_gene: TRBJ2-7; v_gene: TRBV20-1; CDR3aa: CSASEKPYSYEQYF; CDR3nt: TGCAGTGCCAGTGAGAAGCCCTACTCCTACGAGCAGTACTTC
len: 14; d_gene: -; abundance: many; j_gene: TRBJ2-1; v_gene: TRBV6-2/TRBV6-3; CDR3aa: CASSEGLRYNEQFF; CDR3nt: TGTGCCAGCAGTGAGGGACTCCGGTACAATGAGCAGTTCTTC
len: 14; d_gene: -; abundance: -; j_gene: TRBJ2-6; v_gene: TRBV29-1; CDR3aa: CSVGQSSGANVLTF; CDR3nt: TGCAGCGTCGGACAGTCCTCTGGGGCCAACGTCCTGACTTTC
len: 14; d_gene: TRBD2; abundance: -; j_gene: TRBJ2-4; v_gene: TRBV5-1; CDR3aa: CASSLDLAGNIQYF; CDR3nt: TGCGCCAGCAGCTTGGATCTAGCGGGAAACATTCAGTACTTC
len: 12; d_gene: -; abundance: many; j_gene: TRBJ2-5; v_gene: TRBV3-1; CDR3aa: CASSQGVETQYF; CDR3nt: TGTGCCAGCAGCCAAGGAGTAGAGACCCAGTACTTC
len: 14; d_gene: TRBD1; abundance: many; j_gene: TRBJ2-7; v_gene: TRBV7-2; CDR3aa: CASSLNRGSYEQYF; CDR3nt: TGTGCCAGCAGCTTAAACAGGGGAAGCTACGAGCAGTACTTC
len: 12; d_gene: -; abundance: -; j_gene: TRBJ2-7; v_gene: TRBV7-9; CDR3aa: CASSYTSYEQYF; CDR3nt: TGTGCCAGCAGCTACACCTCCTACGAGCAGTACTTC
len: 10; d_gene: -; abundance: few; j_gene: TRBJ1-5; v_gene: TRBV6-4; CDR3aa: CARGNQPQHF; CDR3nt: TGTGCCAGGGGCAATCAGCCCCAGCATTTT